Sequencing of this T cell receptor beta chain was carried out in a study of blood T cell repertoires in COVID-19 (dated by TCRdb to the early 2020s). In the study overall: Samples from collaborators originated in the United States, Italy and Spain and spanned both the acute and convalescent phases of COVID-19. Subjects who had been exposed to COVID-19, were actively infected with it, or had recovered from it provided the deeply sampled blood TCRbeta repertoires that made up the dataset. The samples were drawn from the first 160 participants of the ongoing ImmuneRACE study and from 1,200 or so subjects provided by 6 global collaborators. Where available, HLA class I and class II types were taken from metadata supplied by the sample provider and were not determined by assay-based typing. Sample metadata almost always included a de-identified subject ID, COVID-19 status, age in years and sex. The material from the prospective study consisted of cDNA or gDNA derived from T cells, B-cell-depleted T cells, or PBMCs. The repertoires were made available in a free public database intended to serve as a resource for research on the immune response to SARS-CoV-2. The investigation overall reported the following: The amount of clinical and demographic metadata varied by source and participant and was provided uncurated.

In regard to this clone: Its antigen is still unknown. No much larger clone is present one base from it, and per-base qualities are unavailable.

Clipping removes 3 bases from V and 7 bases from J, with 11 as the unmatched junction base count. CDR1 and CDR2, per the germline V gene, are MGHDK and SYGVNS. The CDR3 goes from the cysteine to the phenylalanine over 18 residues. The CDR3 DNA has 54 bases and is translated from base 1. TCRbeta CDR3 regions were amplified from genomic DNA using the immunoSEQ Assay, a bias-controlled multiplex PCR. Concerning the study's data processing: Nucleated cell counts per sample were estimated from amplification of reference gene primers within the assay. Sequence reads were collapsed and filtered to measure the absolute abundance of every unique TCRbeta CDR3 rearrangement. For each sample, productive Simpson clonality was calculated as the square root of Simpson's diversity index across productive rearrangements. TCRdb stores this immuneACCESS table with in-frame sequences only. Part of the clones is absent; in the studies checked, under half of the shortfall reflects unresolved V genes, and no reason is known for the rest. The V and J calls and the clone size are those of that table, but D and trimming were determined from the DNA. The sample includes 100,000 to 150,000 clones, with approximately 74% observed a single time. The top ten hold over 5.5% of the sample.

One collaborating source in Seattle enrolled patients while the patients were actively infected and followed the patients over time throughout the course of disease. The collaborating institutions used their own protocols to collect whole blood in K2EDTA tubes. For TCRbeta analysis, collaborators shipped samples in one of three forms: frozen whole blood, isolated PBMCs, or DNA extracted from either of those sample types. The clonotype was recovered from a man aged 80 or over with COVID-19, enrolled during active disease. The sample consisted of peripheral blood. In this chain, TRBV25-1 is recombined with TRBJ2-2, and 13 bases in between align with TRBD2. The CDR3 region has the sequence CASSDNRGLAGVYGELFF. The DNA sequence is given as TGTGCCAGCAGTGATAATCGAGGACTAGCGGGAGTTTACGGGGAGCTGTTTTTT. Beyond the CDR3, the reference TRBV25-1 and TRBJ2-2 genes provide the residues; the full variable domain reads: EADIYQTPRYLVIGTGKKITLECSQTMGHDKMYWYQQDPGMELHLIHYSYGVNSTEKGDLSSESTVSRIRTEHFPLTLESARPSHTSQYLCASSDNRGLAGVYGELFFGEGSRLTVL.